The source of this T cell receptor beta chain is a study of regulatory T cells in long-lasting Graves disease. The authors built TCR beta libraries using iRepertoire HTBI primers and Arm-PCR of CDR3 regions. As handled by the study authors: In the combined samples, under 80 TRBV and 14 TRBJ segments were identified. MiXCR was run by TCRdb on the multiplex PCR reads, yielding one entry per CDR3 protein. The V and J calls shown here were made by TCRdb, not taken from the authors' results. Here the sample spans 600,000 to 850,000 distinct CDR3 sequences, approximately 31% being singletons. Documented time point: persistent/refractory GD, antithyroid drugs over 5 years with positive TRAb. RNA isolated from PBMCs was used to make the TCR library. The patient group derived from an endocrinology department in Xi'an, China. A volume of approximately 9 milliliters of peripheral blood was collected in EDTA tubes.

In its sample, this clonotype was seen many times. The sequencing here drew on peripheral blood mononuclear cells (PBMCs), taken when the disease was refractory, from a patient treated with antithyroid drugs. The receptor was isolated from a female donor with Graves disease.

In DNA form, the CDR3 reads TGTGCCAGCAGTGGCCGGGACAGACTCGAGCTGAACACTGAAGCTTTCTTT. Protein product: CASSGRDRLELNTEAFF. The rearrangement uses TRBV27 and TRBJ1-1; 7 nucleotides match TRBD1. Losses at the gene ends were 5 bases for V and 0 bases for J; bases not matched to a gene: 12. From germline, CDR1 is MNHEY and CDR2 SMNVEV (reference sequence). The CDR3 contains 17 residues.